The 16 T cell receptor beta chains below come from one sample, sequenced in a study of T cells in Graves' hyperthyroidism and ophthalmopathy. TCR beta CDR3 sequences were amplified from RNA transcripts. Initially, a first-round RT-PCR of the TCR CDR3 employed the HTBI primer set. MiXCR was run by TCRdb on the multiplex PCR reads, yielding one entry per CDR3 protein. Altogether 450,000 to 650,000 distinct CDR3 sequences are present, 17% being singletons, with the ten largest covering roughly 15%. Sample: blood. The source of these receptors is a woman between 18 and 29 years old with Graves' ophthalmopathy.

This clonotype has at least ten counts. This chain connects TRBV5-1 to TRBJ1-1; perhaps TRBD1 as D (6 bases). V lost 2 bases, J lost 1 base, and 15 bases lay in between. CDR1 SGHRS and CDR2 YFSETQ come from the germline V gene. The CDR3 is made up of 16 amino acids. As DNA, the CDR3 is TGCGCCAGCAGCTTTTCCAGGGGCGAGTGGAACACTGAAGCTTTCTTT. Amino acid sequence: CASSFSRGEWNTEAFF.

This clonotype was counted a few times. The rearrangement links TRBV24-1 to TRBJ2-2; TRBD1 might be the D (5 bases). The better agreement between TRBJ1-1 and the DNA end casts doubt on the J call. Per the germline V gene, CDR1 is KGHDR and CDR2 is SFDVKD. This CDR3 has 12 amino acids. Written as DNA, the CDR3 is TGTGCCACCAGTGACTTGGGGAGGGGAGCTTTCTTT. Protein: CATSDLGRGAFF.

This clonotype was counted many times. The chain links TRBV2 to TRBJ1-1, with D possibly matching TRBD1 (5 bases). The length of the CDR3 is 13 residues. The germline gives CDR1 SNHLY, CDR2 FYNNEI. The V gene lost 6 bases and the J gene lost 3 bases, with 11 bases spanning the gap. The CDR3 sequence: CASRRGAYTEAFF. CDR3 bases: TGTGCCAGCAGGCGAGGGGCTTACACTGAAGCTTTCTTT.

J is TRBJ2-1 and V is TRBV6-1, with D possibly being TRBD2 (7 bases). V was trimmed by 2 bases and J by 7 bases, leaving 15 bases between them. The germline V gene has CDR1 MNHNS and CDR2 SASEGT. This CDR3 spans 15 amino acids. In nucleotides, the CDR3 is TGTGCCAGCAGTGAAAGGGGGGAGGGTAGGAATGAGCAGTTCTTC. Its translation: CASSERGEGRNEQFF.

This clonotype was detected ten times or more. The J gene is TRBJ2-1, the V gene TRBV12-3 or TRBV12-4, with 15 bases lining up with TRBD2. The CDR3 consists of 18 residues. J was trimmed by 5 bases and V by 7 bases; bases with no gene match: 12. This CDR3 reads CASTSTPGLAGGNNEQFF. CDR3 bases: TGTGCCAGCACCTCGACTCCGGGACTAGCGGGAGGAAACAATGAGCAGTTCTTC.

This clonotype has ten or more counts. One end of the junction does not line up with germline, which may come from a read error. V gene TRBV7-2 combines with J gene TRBJ2-2; 9 bases are shared with TRBD2. The CDR3 covers 14 residues. Looked up from germline, CDR1 is SGHTA and CDR2 is FQGNSA. The CDR3 nucleotides are TGTGCCAGCAGCGTAGCGGGAGTGGCCGGGGAGCTGTTTTTT. Translation gives CASSVAGVAGELFF.

This clonotype was seen at least ten times. The V call is TRBV10-3, the J call TRBJ2-7; the D gene is possibly TRBD1 (6 bases). Germline CDR1 and CDR2: ENHRY and SYGVKD. The CDR3 loop spans 16 amino acids. V lost 2 bases to trimming and J lost 3 bases, with 17 bases between them. CDR3 DNA: TGTGCCATCAGTGAGCTATACGTTGTAGGGGGCTACGAGCAGTACTTC. This translates into CAISELYVVGGYEQYF.

At least ten counts were recorded for this clonotype. The chain joins TRBV2 to TRBJ1-2, with 8 positions matching TRBD1. Per the germline V gene, CDR1 is SNHLY and CDR2 is FYNNEI. This CDR3 spans 13 amino acids. Trimming cost V 4 bases and J 7 bases; bases outside gene matches: 5. CDR3 sequence: CASSAGRGLGYTF. For the CDR3, the DNA is TGTGCCAGCAGTGCGGGCAGGGGGCTTGGCTACACCTTC.

This clonotype was detected only a few times. This chain uses TRBV9 with TRBJ2-2; no clear D gene. The V and J ends lost 2 bases and 1 base respectively, with 3 bases between them. The CDR3 is 13 amino acids. The V gene's germline CDR1 is SGDLS and CDR2 YYNGEE. The CDR3 region is CASSVMNTGELFF. The CDR3 bases are TGTGCCAGCAGCGTTATGAACACCGGGGAGCTGTTTTTT.

This clonotype was observed a few times. The rearrangement links TRBV5-1 to TRBJ2-1; D not certain. CDR3 size: 15 residues. Per germline, CDR1 SGHRS and CDR2 YFSETQ. V lost 7 bases and J lost 0, with 14 bases in between. The CDR3, as DNA: TGCGCCAGCGTGTCTACCGAGAGCTCCTACAATGAGCAGTTCTTC. This translates into CASVSTESSYNEQFF.

The V gene is TRBV18, the J gene TRBJ2-7; a weak D match, TRBD1 (6 bases). Germline V gene data show CDR1 as KGHSH and CDR2 as LQKENI. The CDR3 runs to 14 residues. V was clipped by 4 bases and J by 6 bases, with 16 bases between them. CDR3 DNA sequence: TGTGCCAGCTCACGGAACAGGGAAGGGTCCGAGCAGTACTTC. Translated: CASSRNREGSEQYF. The full variable domain, rest sourced from reference TRBV18 and TRBJ2-7, is NAGVMQNPRHLVRRRGQEARLRCSPMKGHSHVYWYRQLPEEGLKFMVYLQKENIIDESGMPKERFSAEFPKEGPSILRIQQVVRGDSAAYFCASSRNREGSEQYFGPGTRLTVT.

In its sample, this clonotype was seen many times. V and J are TRBV30 and TRBJ1-4, with 7 bases aligning to TRBD1. Losses at the gene ends were 3 bases for V and 7 bases for J; bases not matched to a gene: 14. The CDR3 sequence is 16 residues long. Germline CDR1 is GTSNPN and CDR2 is SVGIG (reference sequence). In DNA, the CDR3 is TGTGCCTGGAGCTCCAGATTCGCAGGGGGAGCTGAAAAACTGTTTTTT. Protein product: CAWSSRFAGGAEKLFF.

For this clonotype: With a much larger clone just one base away, this may be a read error. The gene calls are TRBV10-3 and TRBJ2-7; TRBD1 agrees at 12 bases. The CDR3 totals 15 residues. The junction had 12 bases not matched to a gene; V was cut back by 10 bases and J by 5 bases. Germline-derived CDR1 and CDR2 are ENHRY and SYGVKD. Here the CDR3 DNA reads TGTGCCAGCAGGCCCCGGGACAGGGGGCGGAACGAGCAGTACTTC. Translation: CASRPRDRGRNEQYF.

This chain connects TRBV9 to TRBJ2-1; TRBD2 matches at 8 bases. The CDR3 consists of 15 residues. V lost 4 bases and J lost 4; bases outside the gene matches: 7. Germline V CDR1 and CDR2: SGDLS, YYNGEE. The CDR3: CASSTREGMYNEQFF. The CDR3 region has the DNA TGTGCCAGCAGCACTCGGGAGGGGATGTACAATGAGCAGTTCTTC.

The chain employs TRBV7-2 and TRBJ1-1; D unresolved. The CDR3 sequence is 13 residues long. V was trimmed by 5 bases and J by 4 bases, leaving 11 bases between them. In germline, CDR1 is SGHTA, CDR2 FQGNSA. CDR3 loop: CASSPPRATEAFF. For the CDR3, the DNA is TGTGCCAGCAGCCCCCCCCGGGCCACTGAAGCTTTCTTT.

This clonotype was detected a few times. The V call is TRBV9, the J call TRBJ2-1; 9 bases are shared with TRBD2. With V trimmed by 0 bases and J by 0 bases, 4 bases remained unmatched. The CDR3 length is 17 residues. CDR1 SGDLS and CDR2 YYNGEE come from the germline V gene. DNA of the CDR3: TGTGCCAGCAGCGTAGGTAGCGGGGGCCTCTCCTACAATGAGCAGTTCTTC. Residues: CASSVGSGGLSYNEQFF.